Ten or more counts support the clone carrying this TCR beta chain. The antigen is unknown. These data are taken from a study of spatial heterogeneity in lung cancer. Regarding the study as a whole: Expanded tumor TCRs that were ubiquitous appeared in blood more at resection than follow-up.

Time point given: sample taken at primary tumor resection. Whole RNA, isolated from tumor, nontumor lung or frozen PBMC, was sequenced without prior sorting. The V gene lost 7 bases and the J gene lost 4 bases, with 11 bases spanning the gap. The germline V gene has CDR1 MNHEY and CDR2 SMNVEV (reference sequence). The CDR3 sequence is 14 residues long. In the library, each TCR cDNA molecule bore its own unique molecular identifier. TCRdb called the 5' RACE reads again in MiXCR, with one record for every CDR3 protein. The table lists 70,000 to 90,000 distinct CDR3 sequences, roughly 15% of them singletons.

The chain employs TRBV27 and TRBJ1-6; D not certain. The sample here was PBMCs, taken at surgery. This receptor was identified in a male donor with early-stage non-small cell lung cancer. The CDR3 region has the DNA TGTGCCAGCACCGAGGTGGGGTATAATTCACCCCTCCACTTT. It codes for CASTEVGYNSPLHF.